Listed here are 7 T cell receptor beta chains from one sample, sequenced in a study of T-cell memory formation after mild COVID-19. TCRdb called the 5' RACE reads again in MiXCR, with one record for every CDR3 protein. In the table there are hundreds of thousands of distinct CDR3 sequences, about 23% of which are singletons. Sequences were obtained from PBMCs or a T cell subset sorted from them (not recorded which). These TCRs come from an adult woman who had mild COVID-19 (a few samples of this study predate the infection). Cell type and time point are not known.

This clonotype was found a few times. J is TRBJ2-1 and V is TRBV6-2 or TRBV6-3; TRBD2 aligns across 10 bases. Germline lookup yields CDR1 MNHEY and CDR2 SVGEGT. The CDR3 has 18 amino acids. Trimming removed 2 bases from V and 5 bases from J; junction bases left unmatched: 12. The DNA of the CDR3 is TGTGCCAGCAGTTACGCCACGCTAGCGGGAGTACTAAACAATGAGCAGTTCTTC. Its translation is CASSYATLAGVLNNEQFF.

This clonotype was observed a few times. The CDR3 region has the DNA TGTGCCACCAGTGTCCCAGGGGGGCCACAGGAGCAGTTCTTC. As protein: CATSVPGGPQEQFF. This sequence joins TRBV24-1 and TRBJ2-1; weak D call: TRBD1 (7 bases). The CDR3 contains 14 residues. V lost 5 bases, J lost 10 bases, and 17 bases lay in between. Germline assignment: CDR1 KGHDR and CDR2 SFDVKD.

The chain recombines TRBV19 with TRBJ1-1; 7 bases agree with TRBD1. The V gene's germline CDR1 is LNHDA and CDR2 SQIVND (reference sequence). The V gene end was trimmed by 4 bases and the J gene end by 6 bases; junction bases not matched to a gene: 5. The CDR3 runs 13 residues. The CDR3 protein is CASSTLDRSEAFF. For the CDR3, the DNA is TGTGCCAGTAGTACCTTGGACAGGTCTGAAGCTTTCTTT.

This clonotype came up many times. This chain connects TRBV29-1 to TRBJ2-1, with 16 bases lining up with TRBD2. Unmatched junction bases numbered 6, after V lost 5 bases and J lost 5 bases. This CDR3 has 16 residues. CDR1 and CDR2 (germline): SQVTM, ANQGSEA. The CDR3 sequence: CSVTGLAGGLHNEQFF. The CDR3 DNA sequence: TGCAGCGTTACGGGACTAGCGGGAGGGTTACACAATGAGCAGTTCTTC.

The chain uses TRBV4-1 and TRBJ1-5, with 9 positions matching TRBD1. Germline values: CDR1 MGHRA, CDR2 YSYEKL. This CDR3 is built from 15 residues. The ends lost 0 bases at V and 7 bases at J; junction bases unmatched: 4. The CDR3 is CASSQEDRGGQPQHF. Written as DNA, the CDR3 is TGCGCCAGCAGCCAAGAGGACAGGGGTGGGCAGCCCCAGCATTTT.

In DNA, the CDR3 is TGTGCCAGCAGCTTATCTCCGGGGGATTCCTACAATGAGCAGTTCTTC. This codes for CASSLSPGDSYNEQFF. The rearrangement uses TRBV7-6 and TRBJ2-1; D might be TRBD2 (6 bases). V was pared by 2 bases and J by 1 base, with 12 bases between. Germline CDR1 reads SGHVS; CDR2 reads FNYEAQ. The CDR3 sequence is 16 residues long.

The chain employs TRBV7-2 and TRBJ2-5; the D gene could be TRBD1 or TRBD2 (5 bases each). There are 13 residues in the CDR3. CDR1 SGHTA and CDR2 FQGNSA come from the germline V gene. The V and J ends lost 3 bases and 3 bases respectively, with 8 bases between them. CDR3 loop: CASSLVGEETQYF. CDR3 DNA: TGTGCCAGCAGCTTGGTGGGGGAAGAGACCCAGTACTTC.